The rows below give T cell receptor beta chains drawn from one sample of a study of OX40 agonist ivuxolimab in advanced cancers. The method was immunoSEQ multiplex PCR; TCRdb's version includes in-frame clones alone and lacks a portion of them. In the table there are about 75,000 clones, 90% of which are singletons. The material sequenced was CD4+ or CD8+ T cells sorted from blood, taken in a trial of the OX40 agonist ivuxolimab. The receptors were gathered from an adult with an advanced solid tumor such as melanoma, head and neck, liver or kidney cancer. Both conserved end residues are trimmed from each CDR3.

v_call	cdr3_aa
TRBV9	ASSEGTSGYEQY
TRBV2	ASSEWGKAMNTEAF
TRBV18	ASSPGVRGNQPQH
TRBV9	ASSAFLAGTTDTGELF
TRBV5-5	ASSLFTGDYGYT
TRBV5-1	ASSLVTSGYTSTDTQY
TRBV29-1	SVGRVESNYGYT
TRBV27	ASMGLAGTSGAQY
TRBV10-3	AISETYYEQY
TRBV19	ASRSARGSYEQY
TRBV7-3	ASSPQGAGTGELF
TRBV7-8	ASSISGALGYT
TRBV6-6	ASSYGGQGPQPQH
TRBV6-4	ASSDSGGLGQF
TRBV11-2	ASSSLRHSYEQY
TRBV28	ASRKQGLDYGYT
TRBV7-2	ASSLDGITTDTQY
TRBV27	ASSFTPDGYNSPLH
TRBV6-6	ASRREEATGNTIY
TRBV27	ASSFNTDQPQH
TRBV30	AWSGETYEQY
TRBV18	ATTLGPPQGTDTQY
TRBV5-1	ASSLSSGGAPF
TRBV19	ASSNMGTGGQSNYGYT
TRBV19	ASSRDRGFTQH
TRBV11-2	ASSPRGGPNPMDEQF
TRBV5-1	ASSLDPDGSYNEQF
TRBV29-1	SVEEGTGKTEAF
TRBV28	ASSGVTGELF
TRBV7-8	ASSWTGLGEKLF
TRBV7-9	ASSFRGADTQY
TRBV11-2	ASSLYSSGNTIY
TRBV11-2	ASSLDLGQGEETQY
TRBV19	ASSRGREVEADTQY
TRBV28	ASSSPRGRSYNEQF
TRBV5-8	ASSSTIRALAEAF
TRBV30	AWSVLAGGRSSYEQY
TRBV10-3	AIRGTGGMGTEAF
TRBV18	ASSPGAQGETQY
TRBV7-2	ASSLDLSPGY
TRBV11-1	ASSLRPSGEETQY
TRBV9	ASSVSDRGGSPLH
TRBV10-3	AISDSGGFTEAF
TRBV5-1	ASRALSWDTEAF
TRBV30	AWSTGRGNYGYT
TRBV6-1	ASRAGTAAYNEQF
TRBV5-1	ASKPGSSYNEQF
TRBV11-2	ASSRLGTETQY
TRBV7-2	ASSPTRARGNTGELF
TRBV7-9	ASSLASGRTGELF
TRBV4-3	ASSRGQLGGETQY
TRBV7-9	ASSEGTNTEAF
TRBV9	ASSPRGSGATYEQY
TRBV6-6	ASSRTGGETQY
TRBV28	ASSSAGGRQETQY
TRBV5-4	ASTLDSYNEQF
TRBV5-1	ATRRGGGTGELF